One sample yielded the 30 T cell receptor beta chains listed below, sequenced in a study of early T cells in non-severe SARS-CoV-2 infection. TCRdb fed the 5' RACE reads into MiXCR, producing one record per CDR3 protein. The repertoire holds 62,000 or so distinct CDR3 sequences, with roughly 9% as singletons. Material: whole blood, obtained at baseline. These receptors came from an adult who was a healthcare worker with PCR-confirmed SARS-CoV-2 infection or an uninfected control (not recorded which).

This clonotype has only a few counts. V and J are TRBV6-2 or TRBV6-3 and TRBJ1-5; no clear D gene. CDR3 length: 13 amino acids. V lost 6 bases and J 1 base, leaving 7 bases between the germline ends. CDR1 is MNHEY and CDR2 is SVGEGT in the germline V gene. CDR3 nucleotide sequence: TGTGCCAGCAGCACTGGGAGCAATCAGCCCCAGCATTTT. As protein: CASSTGSNQPQHF.

This clonotype was found many times. As DNA, the CDR3 is TGTGCCAGCAGCTTAGTAGGGACAGTAAACACCGGGGAGCTGTTTTTT. It specifies CASSLVGTVNTGELFF. V usage is TRBV11-2 and J usage is TRBJ2-2; 7 nucleotides align to TRBD1. With 1 base clipped from V and 2 bases from J, the junction kept 4 bases outside the gene matches. Germline CDR1 SGHAT, CDR2 FQNNGV. The length of the CDR3 is 16 residues. The full variable domain, rest sourced from reference TRBV11-2 and TRBJ2-2, is EAGVAQSPRYKIIEKRQSVAFWCNPISGHATLYWYQQILGQGPKLLIQFQNNGVVDDSQLPKDRFSAERLKGVDSTLKIQPAKLEDSAVYLCASSLVGTVNTGELFFGEGSRLTVL.

This clonotype came up a few times. CDR3 sequence: CASSWGGLAATDTQYF. In DNA form, the CDR3 reads TGTGCCAGCAGCTGGGGGGGACTAGCGGCCACAGATACGCAGTATTTT. The chain combines TRBV5-4 with TRBJ2-3, with 11 bases aligning to TRBD2. V was pared by 3 bases and J by 2 bases, with 5 bases of the junction left unmatched. CDR1 is SGHNT, CDR2 YYREEE, per germline (reference sequence). The CDR3 runs 16 residues.

The chain employs TRBV4-2 and TRBJ1-2; the match to TRBD1 covers 10 bases. Trimming took 1 base from V and 3 from J; bases not matched to a gene: 2. The CDR3 is made up of 15 amino acids. Germline V lookup: CDR1 LGHNA, CDR2 YNFKEQ. Here the CDR3 reads CASSQGGQGDYGYTF. DNA for the CDR3: TGTGCCAGCAGCCAAGGAGGACAGGGGGACTATGGCTACACCTTC.

This chain links TRBV2 with TRBJ1-6; no clear D gene. The V end lost 3 bases, the J end lost 8 bases, and 11 bases lay between the germline ends. Germline V gene sequence: CDR1 SNHLY, CDR2 FYNNEI. The CDR3 spans 14 residues. This CDR3 reads CASSDLLGYSPLHF. The CDR3 DNA reads as TGTGCCAGCAGTGATCTGCTGGGGTATTCACCCCTCCACTTT. Full variable domain (rest looked up from reference TRBV2 and TRBJ1-6): EPEVTQTPSHQVTQMGQEVILRCVPISNHLYFYWYRQILGQKVEFLVSFYNNEISEKSEIFDDQFSVERPDGSNFTLKIRSTKLEDSAMYFCASSDLLGYSPLHFGNGTRLTVT.

The chain combines TRBV7-2 with TRBJ1-5; D is possibly TRBD1 (5 bases). The germline gives CDR1 SGHTA, CDR2 FQGNSA. The V and J ends lost 2 bases and 5 bases respectively, with 10 bases between them. This CDR3 is 14 amino acids long. CDR3 in amino acids: CASSLIGVYQPQHF. In DNA form, the CDR3 reads TGTGCCAGCAGCTTAATAGGGGTATATCAGCCCCAGCATTTT.

The table lists this clonotype with a few counts. The CDR3 is CASSRGDRSPYEQYF. The CDR3 DNA is TGTGCCAGCAGCCGCGGGGACAGGTCCCCCTACGAGCAGTACTTC. The chain is built from TRBV16 and TRBJ2-7; 8 nucleotides align to TRBD1. Germline V CDR1 and CDR2: KGHSY, FQNENV. This CDR3 has 15 amino acids. Trimming took 4 bases from V and 2 from J; bases not matched to a gene: 7.

There are many counts of this clonotype. V usage is TRBV7-8 and J usage is TRBJ1-4, with D possibly TRBD1 on 5 matching bases. The CDR3 is made up of 18 amino acids. The germline gives CDR1 SGHVS, CDR2 FQNEAQ. V was clipped by 1 base and J by 4 bases, with 19 bases between them. CDR3 in DNA: TGTGCCAGCAGCTTAGAGGGGACCGGGACGGAAAATAATGAAAAACTGTTTTTT. Protein product: CASSLEGTGTENNEKLFF.

There are many counts of this clonotype. The chain couples TRBV11-2 to TRBJ1-2; no firm D call. CDR1 and CDR2 (germline): SGHAT, FQNNGV. The CDR3 runs to 15 residues. V was shortened by 0 bases and J by 5 bases, with 13 bases between the two germline ends. Written as DNA, the CDR3 is TGTGCCAGCAGCTTAGAGGACGGGCCCACATATGGCTACACCTTC. It specifies CASSLEDGPTYGYTF.

This clonotype was detected a few times. V usage is TRBV11-1 and J usage is TRBJ2-3, with 7 bases that match TRBD1. V lost 3 bases, J lost 2 bases, and 8 bases stayed unmatched. Germline V gene data show CDR1 as SGHAT and CDR2 as FQDESV (reference sequence). The CDR3 runs to 16 residues. CDR3 coding DNA: TGTGCCAGCAGCTTCAATGGACAGGAGGTCACAGATACGCAGTATTTT. Translated, it gives CASSFNGQEVTDTQYF.

This chain joins TRBV13 and TRBJ1-1, with D unclear. Germline CDR1 reads PRHDT; CDR2 reads FYEKMQ (reference sequence). The CDR3 length is 14 residues. The ends were cut back, 0 bases at V and 7 bases at J, with 12 bases in the middle. This chain's CDR3 is CASSLGLGQREAFF. In DNA, the CDR3 is TGTGCCAGCAGCTTAGGCCTCGGTCAGCGTGAAGCTTTCTTT.

This clonotype was seen only a few times. J is TRBJ1-2 and V is TRBV29-1; possible D gene TRBD1, 6 bases. The V end was cut by 2 bases, the J end by 6 bases, with 13 bases between. The CDR3 has 13 residues. Per germline, CDR1 SQVTM and CDR2 ANQGSEA. The CDR3 protein is CSVERQDTNGYTF. The CDR3 DNA reads as TGCAGCGTTGAAAGACAGGATACGAATGGCTACACCTTC.

At least ten counts were recorded for this clonotype. The chain links TRBV5-1 to TRBJ2-7; 11 bases agree with TRBD2. CDR3 length equals 14 residues. Looked up from germline, CDR1 is SGHRS and CDR2 is YFSETQ. J gave up 6 bases and V 4 bases, and 6 bases lay outside the gene matches. CDR3 region: CASSGPGLAVEQYF. In DNA, the CDR3 is TGCGCCAGCAGCGGGCCGGGACTAGCGGTCGAGCAGTACTTC.

The rearrangement uses TRBV11-2 and TRBJ2-1; a possible D gene is TRBD2 (5 bases). The CDR3 length is 15 residues. The ends were cut back, 1 base at V and 3 bases at J, with 10 bases in the middle. Germline-derived CDR1 and CDR2 are SGHAT and FQNNGV. CDR3 sequence: CASSLGSGNYNEQFF. The CDR3 region has the DNA TGTGCCAGCAGCTTAGGTTCCGGGAACTACAATGAGCAGTTCTTC.

This clonotype was seen many times. This chain links TRBV20-1 with TRBJ1-4; a weak D match, TRBD1 (6 bases). Trimming left V 7 bases short and J 8 bases short, with 11 bases between. Germline V CDR1 and CDR2: DFQATT, SNEGSKA (reference sequence). The CDR3 length is 11 residues. The CDR3 is CSVQGFEKLFF. The CDR3 nucleotides read TGCAGTGTCCAGGGGTTCGAAAAACTGTTTTTT.

The rearrangement joins TRBV3-1 to TRBJ2-7; TRBD1 matches at 7 bases. Trimming removed 4 bases from V and 5 bases from J; junction bases left unmatched: 8. CDR3 size: 14 residues. The germline gives CDR1 LGHDT, CDR2 YNNKEL (reference sequence). CDR3 protein: CASSPLNTGDEQYF. CDR3 coding DNA: TGTGCCAGCAGCCCTCTCAACACAGGGGACGAGCAGTACTTC.

This clonotype was counted at least ten times. This sequence joins TRBV7-9 and TRBJ2-7; the D call may be TRBD1 or TRBD2 (6 bases each). CDR3 length equals 14 residues. V was clipped by 5 bases and J by 7 bases, with 18 bases between them. Germline V gene data show CDR1 as SEHNR and CDR2 as FQNEAQ (reference sequence). The DNA of the CDR3 is TGTGCCAGCAGCGCTCCCTGGGGGGCGCGAGAGCAGTACTTC. It codes for CASSAPWGAREQYF.

The sample holds many counts of this clonotype. The genes are TRBV7-2 and TRBJ2-1; D is possibly TRBD2 (6 bases). CDR3 size: 14 residues. The germline V gene has CDR1 SGHTA and CDR2 FQGNSA. Trimming left V 3 bases short and J 2 bases short, with 8 bases between. The chain's CDR3 is CASSLGTAYNEQFF. In DNA, the CDR3 is TGTGCCAGCAGCTTGGGGACTGCCTACAATGAGCAGTTCTTC.

CDR3 bases: TGTGCCAGCAGGGCTGAGGGGCTACTAAATTCACCCCTCCACTTT. Amino acids: CASRAEGLLNSPLHF. The chain links TRBV25-1 to TRBJ1-6, with D tentatively TRBD1 (5 bases). The CDR3 is 15 residues long. The germline gives CDR1 MGHDK, CDR2 SYGVNS. V was trimmed by 6 bases and J by 7 bases, leaving 16 bases between them.

The J gene is TRBJ2-1, the V gene TRBV18; the match to TRBD2 covers 8 bases. CDR1 and CDR2 from the germline V gene are KGHSH and LQKENI. CDR3 size: 16 residues. V was clipped by 3 bases and J by 5 bases; unmatched bases: 9. The CDR3 nucleotides are TGTGCCAGCTCACCTAGACTAGCGTCTGGGGACAATGAGCAGTTCTTC. The encoded protein is CASSPRLASGDNEQFF.

This chain joins TRBV18 and TRBJ2-3; maybe TRBD2 (6 bases). CDR3 length: 17 residues. Trimming took off 2 bases at V and 1 base at J, with 16 bases between the two ends. From germline, CDR1 is KGHSH and CDR2 LQKENI. The CDR3 DNA reads as TGTGCCAGCTCACCAACCACGATGGGGGGTGGCACAGATACGCAGTATTTT. The encoded protein is CASSPTTMGGGTDTQYF.

The sample holds many counts of this clonotype. The chain couples TRBV6-5 to TRBJ2-1; 13 nucleotides line up with TRBD2. Germline V CDR1 and CDR2: MNHEY, SVGAGI. This CDR3 comprises 13 residues. V gave up 8 bases and J gave up 13 bases; unmatched junction bases: 8. The CDR3 region is CASQRLAGGVQFF. The CDR3 coding sequence is TGTGCCAGCCAAAGACTAGCGGGAGGAGTACAGTTCTTC.

This clonotype was picked up a small number of times. The rearrangement uses TRBV12-3 or TRBV12-4 and TRBJ2-2, with D hard to call. V was pared by 6 bases and J by 4 bases, with 12 bases between. The CDR3 extends over 14 amino acids. The CDR3 region is CASRPVSTTGELFF. The CDR3 DNA follows: TGTGCCAGCAGACCCGTTTCGACCACCGGGGAGCTGTTTTTT.

This clonotype was picked up one time. A junction boundary mismatches the germline segment, possibly from a read error. The CDR3 loop is CASSLDRVGQYF. As DNA, the CDR3 is TGTGCCAGCAGCTTGGACAGGGTCGGGCAGTACTTC. J is TRBJ2-7 and V is TRBV5-1, with 8 bases aligning to TRBD1. CDR3 length equals 12 residues. The germline V gene encodes CDR1 SGHRS and CDR2 YFSETQ.

This chain's CDR3 is CASSWRHDNEQFF. Written as DNA, the CDR3 is TGTGCCAGCAGCTGGAGGCATGACAATGAGCAGTTCTTC. The V call is TRBV7-2, the J call TRBJ2-1; a possible D gene is TRBD2 (5 bases). The CDR3 runs 13 residues. Germline values: CDR1 SGHTA, CDR2 FQGNSA. Trimming stripped 4 bases from V and 5 bases from J, with 9 bases between.

This sequence joins TRBV12-3 or TRBV12-4 and TRBJ2-5, with D maybe TRBD2 (6 bases). V lost 5 bases, J lost 4 bases, and 14 bases lay in between. The CDR3 spans 14 residues. CDR3 sequence reads: CASSRRRAGETQYF. CDR3 in DNA: TGTGCCAGCAGTCGACGGAGGGCCGGAGAGACCCAGTACTTC.

CDR3 DNA: TGTGCCAGCAGCTCCGGTTCTAGACCCACAGATACGCAGTATTTT. Its translation is CASSSGSRPTDTQYF. The V call is TRBV11-2, the J call TRBJ2-3, with D hard to call. This CDR3 has 15 amino acids. Trimming shortened V by 4 bases and J by 2 bases, and 13 bases separated the two germline ends. Germline V gene data show CDR1 as SGHAT and CDR2 as FQNNGV. The variable domain in full, completed from reference TRBV11-2 and TRBJ2-3, reads EAGVAQSPRYKIIEKRQSVAFWCNPISGHATLYWYQQILGQGPKLLIQFQNNGVVDDSQLPKDRFSAERLKGVDSTLKIQPAKLEDSAVYLCASSSGSRPTDTQYFGPGTRLTVL.

This clonotype was counted at least ten times. V and J are TRBV20-1 and TRBJ2-2; D is unresolved. The CDR3 is 15 residues long. The germline V gene has CDR1 DFQATT and CDR2 SNEGSKA (reference sequence). Between the trimmed V and J ends, which lost 2 bases and 0 bases, there was a span of 10 bases. The CDR3 DNA reads TGCAGTGCTAGAAGATCGCGACCGAACACCGGGGAGCTGTTTTTT. As protein: CSARRSRPNTGELFF.

This clonotype appeared a few times. The gene calls are TRBV27 and TRBJ2-7; D possibly matches TRBD1 or TRBD2 (5 bases each). CDR1 and CDR2 (germline): MNHEY, SMNVEV (reference sequence). V lost 4 bases to trimming and J lost 5 bases, with 15 bases between them. The CDR3 runs 14 residues. The CDR3 here is CASSSGGYPNEQYF. The CDR3 nucleotides are TGTGCCAGCAGTTCTGGGGGATACCCCAACGAGCAGTACTTC.

This clonotype was picked up a small number of times. The rearrangement links TRBV12-3 or TRBV12-4 to TRBJ2-1, with D possibly matching TRBD2 (5 bases). The CDR3 covers 15 residues. Deletions cut 6 bases from V and 8 bases from J, with 20 bases between. CDR3 sequence reads: CASRLGLPRGDEQFF. CDR3 DNA: TGTGCCAGCAGACTCGGACTGCCACGGGGTGATGAGCAGTTCTTC.